Listed below are T cell receptor beta chains from one sample, sequenced in a study of cytomegalovirus exposure and HLA in healthy donors. Generated by immunoSEQ multiplex PCR, the TCRdb table keeps only in-frame clones and is missing some. The sample contains under 200,000 clones, about 78% of which appear only once. The specimen was PBMCs. These TCRs come from a man aged 55-75 years in good health and CMV-seronegative. Both conserved end residues are part of each CDR3. A D gene is named only where the DNA matches it firmly. Clone size, where shown, is once, few, many, or a class for clones that have expanded.

D: TRBD2; size: few; J: TRBJ2-3; V: TRBV5-1; CDR3: CASSFGTRGDTQYF; DNA: TGCGCCAGCAGCTTCGGGACTAGGGGAGATACGCAGTATTTT
D: TRBD2; size: NA; J: TRBJ2-7; V: TRBV28; CDR3: CASTSGTSGRGQYF; DNA: TGTGCCAGCACTTCCGGGACTAGCGGGAGGGGGCAGTACTTC
D: NA; size: NA; J: TRBJ1-5; V: TRBV6-1; CDR3: CASSRQDSNQPQHF; DNA: TGTGCCAGCAGTCGACAGGATAGCAATCAGCCCCAGCATTTT
D: NA; size: NA; J: TRBJ1-2; V: TRBV28; CDR3: CASRGGRGYTF; DNA: TGTGCCAGCAGGGGGGGACGTGGCTACACCTTC
D: NA; size: NA; J: TRBJ2-7; V: TRBV28; CDR3: CASSPGVLTYEQYF; DNA: TGTGCCAGCAGTCCAGGGGTCCTAACCTACGAGCAGTACTTC
D: TRBD1; size: NA; J: TRBJ1-5; V: TRBV28; CDR3: CASRTGGGNQPQHF; DNA: TGTGCCAGCAGAACAGGGGGTGGCAATCAGCCCCAGCATTTT
D: NA; size: NA; J: TRBJ2-1; V: TRBV18; CDR3: CASSPRASSDNEQFF; DNA: TGTGCCAGCTCACCAAGGGCTAGCAGCGACAATGAGCAGTTCTTC
D: TRBD2; size: few; J: TRBJ2-5; V: TRBV4-3; CDR3: CASSQDGTSGGAYF; DNA: TGCGCCAGCAGCCAAGACGGGACTAGCGGGGGGGCGTACTTC
D: NA; size: NA; J: TRBJ2-1; V: TRBV4-3; CDR3: CASSQAGVYDEQFF; DNA: TGCGCCAGCAGCCAAGCGGGAGTCTATGATGAGCAGTTCTTC
D: TRBD2; size: NA; J: TRBJ2-2; V: TRBV4-3; CDR3: CASSQGRAGVGTGELFF; DNA: TGCGCCAGCAGCCAAGGGAGAGCGGGAGTGGGCACCGGGGAGCTGTTTTTT
D: TRBD1; size: few; J: TRBJ2-5; V: TRBV5-4; CDR3: CASSPTGTGEETQYF; DNA: TGTGCCAGCAGCCCCACGGGGACAGGGGAAGAGACCCAGTACTTC
D: TRBD1; size: few; J: TRBJ2-7; V: TRBV4-1; CDR3: CASSQDPTGLTYEQYF; DNA: TGCGCCAGCAGCCAAGATCCGACAGGGTTGACCTACGAGCAGTACTTC
D: TRBD1; size: few; J: TRBJ1-4; V: TRBV6-5; CDR3: CASRGRTGTNEKLFF; DNA: TGTGCCTCCCGAGGGAGGACAGGGACTAATGAAAAACTGTTTTTT
D: NA; size: once; J: TRBJ1-4; V: TRBV27; CDR3: CASSNQGSTNEKLFF; DNA: TGTGCCAGCAGCAACCAGGGGTCAACTAATGAAAAACTGTTTTTT
D: TRBD1; size: once; J: TRBJ1-5; V: TRBV28; CDR3: CASSFSGQGLNQPQHF; DNA: TGTGCCAGCAGTTTTTCGGGACAGGGGTTGAATCAGCCCCAGCATTTT
D: NA; size: NA; J: TRBJ1-6; V: TRBV30; CDR3: CAWSGGGQGNSPLHF; DNA: TGTGCCTGGAGTGGGGGCGGTCAGGGTAATTCACCCCTCCACTTT
D: NA; size: NA; J: TRBJ1-5; V: TRBV29-1; CDR3: CSVEGTDNQPQHF; DNA: TGCAGCGTTGAAGGGACAGATAATCAGCCCCAGCATTTT
D: NA; size: NA; J: TRBJ2-3; V: TRBV10-3; CDR3: CAISESSPDTQYF; DNA: TGTGCCATCAGTGAGTCTAGCCCAGATACGCAGTATTTT
D: TRBD2; size: NA; J: TRBJ2-3; V: TRBV5-1; CDR3: CASSFGTSGTDTQYF; DNA: TGCGCCAGCAGCTTCGGGACTAGCGGCACAGATACGCAGTATTTT
D: TRBD1; size: NA; J: TRBJ2-1; V: TRBV6-1; CDR3: CASRSGTGAYNEQFF; DNA: TGTGCCAGCAGATCCGGGACAGGGGCCTACAATGAGCAGTTCTTC
D: TRBD1; size: few; J: TRBJ1-2; V: TRBV6-5; CDR3: CASSYSTGQGKYGYTF; DNA: TGTGCCAGCAGTTACTCGACGGGACAGGGAAAGTATGGCTACACCTTC
D: NA; size: NA; J: TRBJ2-3; V: TRBV10-3; CDR3: CAISETVGHPRDTQYF; DNA: TGTGCCATCAGTGAGACTGTGGGACACCCTAGGGATACGCAGTATTTT
D: NA; size: NA; J: TRBJ2-1; V: TRBV30; CDR3: CAWSEGLAGNEQFF; DNA: TGTGCCTGGAGTGAGGGCCTAGCTGGCAATGAGCAGTTCTTC
D: TRBD2; size: NA; J: TRBJ2-5; V: TRBV11-2; CDR3: CASSLSSSGETQYF; DNA: TGTGCCAGCAGCTTAAGTTCTAGCGGGGAGACCCAGTACTTC
D: NA; size: NA; J: TRBJ2-3; V: TRBV10-3; CDR3: CAISESGQGSTDTQYF; DNA: TGTGCCATCAGTGAGTCGGGGCAGGGAAGCACAGATACGCAGTATTTT
D: NA; size: NA; J: TRBJ2-1; V: TRBV7-9; CDR3: CASSQIDRNPYNEQFF; DNA: TGTGCCAGCAGCCAAATCGACAGAAATCCCTACAATGAGCAGTTCTTC